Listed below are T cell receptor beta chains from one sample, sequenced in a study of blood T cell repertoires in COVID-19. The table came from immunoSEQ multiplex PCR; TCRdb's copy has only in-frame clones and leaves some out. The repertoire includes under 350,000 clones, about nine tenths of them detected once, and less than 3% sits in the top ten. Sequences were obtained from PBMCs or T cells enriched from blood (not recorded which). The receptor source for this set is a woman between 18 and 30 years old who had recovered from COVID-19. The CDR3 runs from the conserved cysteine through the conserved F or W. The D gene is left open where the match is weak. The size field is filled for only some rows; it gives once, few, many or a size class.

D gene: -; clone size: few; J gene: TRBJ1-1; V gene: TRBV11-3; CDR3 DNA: TGTGCCAGCAGCTTCAGACGGGGGATGAACACTGAAGCTTTCTTT; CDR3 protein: CASSFRRGMNTEAFF
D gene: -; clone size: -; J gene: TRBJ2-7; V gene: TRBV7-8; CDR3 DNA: TGTGCCAGCAGTACAGCATTCGCCTGGGAGCAGTACTTC; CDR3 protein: CASSTAFAWEQYF
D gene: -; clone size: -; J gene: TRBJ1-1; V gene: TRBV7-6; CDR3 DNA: TGTGCCAGCAGCACCCCAGGGGCCGGCGGAGCTTTCTTT; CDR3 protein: CASSTPGAGGAFF
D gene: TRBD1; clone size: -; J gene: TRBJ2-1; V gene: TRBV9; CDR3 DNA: TGTGCCAGCAGCGTGGAAGGCAGGGGGTTCTGGTCCTACAATGAGCAGTTCTTC; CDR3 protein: CASSVEGRGFWSYNEQFF
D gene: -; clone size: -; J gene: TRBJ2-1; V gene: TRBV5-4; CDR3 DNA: TGTGCCAGCAGCTCCGAAACAGGGTTTGAGCAGTTCTTC; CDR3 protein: CASSSETGFEQFF
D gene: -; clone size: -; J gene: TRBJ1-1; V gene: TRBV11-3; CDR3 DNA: TGTGCCAGCAGCTCCCGGACGGGGGACACTGAAGCTTTCTTT; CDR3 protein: CASSSRTGDTEAFF
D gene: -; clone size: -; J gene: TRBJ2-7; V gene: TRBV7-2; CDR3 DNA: TGTGCCAGCAGCTTAGAACGGGTTGGCGAGCAGTACTTC; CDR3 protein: CASSLERVGEQYF
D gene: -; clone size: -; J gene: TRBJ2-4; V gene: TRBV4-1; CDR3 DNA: TGCGCCAGCAGCCAACTGCAGGTAGCCAAAAACATTCAGTACTTC; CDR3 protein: CASSQLQVAKNIQYF
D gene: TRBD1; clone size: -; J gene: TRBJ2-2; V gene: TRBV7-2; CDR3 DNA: TGTGCCAGCAGCCGGGACAGAGAGAGGGAGCTGTTTTTT; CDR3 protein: CASSRDRERELFF
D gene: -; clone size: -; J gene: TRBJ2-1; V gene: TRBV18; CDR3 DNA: TGTGCCAGCTCACCAGCCACCGCGGAGCAGTTCTTC; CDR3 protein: CASSPATAEQFF
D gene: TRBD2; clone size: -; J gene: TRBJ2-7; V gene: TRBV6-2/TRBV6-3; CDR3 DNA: TGTGCCAGCAGTTACTCACGGGGGGGCCCCTACGAGCAGTACTTC; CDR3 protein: CASSYSRGGPYEQYF
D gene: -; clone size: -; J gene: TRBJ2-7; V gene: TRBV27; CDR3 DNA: TGTGCCAGCAGTTTCGCCCTAGCCATCTACGAGCAGTACTTC; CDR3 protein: CASSFALAIYEQYF
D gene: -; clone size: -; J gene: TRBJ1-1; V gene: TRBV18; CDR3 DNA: TGTGCCAGCTCACCGAGTCCAACAGGGAGTCAAGGGAGGGCTGAAGCTTTCTTT; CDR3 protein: CASSPSPTGSQGRAEAFF
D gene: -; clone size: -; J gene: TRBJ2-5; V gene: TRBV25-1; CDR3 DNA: TGTGCCAGCAGTGTATCCCGCACGGGACACCAATCCCAGTACTTC; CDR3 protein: CASSVSRTGHQSQYF
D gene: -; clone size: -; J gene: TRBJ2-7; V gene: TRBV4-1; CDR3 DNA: TGCGCCAGCAGCCAAGATGGTGCCAGCGAGCAGTACTTC; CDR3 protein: CASSQDGASEQYF
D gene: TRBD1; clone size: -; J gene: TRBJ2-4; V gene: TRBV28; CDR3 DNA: TGTGCCAGCAGTTTAGCCGGACAGGGGTTGGACATTCAGTACTTC; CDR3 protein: CASSLAGQGLDIQYF
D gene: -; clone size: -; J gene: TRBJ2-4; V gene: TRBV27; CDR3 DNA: TGTGCCAGCAGCTCCCTCCCGGAGAACATTCAGTACTTC; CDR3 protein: CASSSLPENIQYF
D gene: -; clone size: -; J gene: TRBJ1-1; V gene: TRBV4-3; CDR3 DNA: TGCGCCAGCAGCCAACGAGGAAGGGGCACTGAAGCTTTCTTT; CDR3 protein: CASSQRGRGTEAFF
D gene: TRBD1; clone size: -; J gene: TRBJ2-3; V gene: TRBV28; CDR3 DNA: TGTGCCATCACTGACGGGACAGTTCGCACAGATACGCAGTATTTT; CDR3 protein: CAITDGTVRTDTQYF
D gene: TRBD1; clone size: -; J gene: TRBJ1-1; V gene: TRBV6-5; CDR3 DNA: TGTGCCAGCCACAGGGGCACTGAAGCTTTCTTT; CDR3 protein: CASHRGTEAFF
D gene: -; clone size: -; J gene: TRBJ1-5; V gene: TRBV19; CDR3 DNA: TGTGCCAGTAGTATCCCAGGTTACAATCAGCCCCAGCATTTT; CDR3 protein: CASSIPGYNQPQHF
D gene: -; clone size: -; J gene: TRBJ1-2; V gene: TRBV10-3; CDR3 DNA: TGTGCCATCAGAGGACTGGGGAATCCTAACTATGGCTACACCTTC; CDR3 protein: CAIRGLGNPNYGYTF
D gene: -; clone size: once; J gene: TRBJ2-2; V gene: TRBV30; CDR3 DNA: TGTGCCTGGAGTCTCGGGTTTAACGGGGAGCTGTTTTTT; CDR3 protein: CAWSLGFNGELFF
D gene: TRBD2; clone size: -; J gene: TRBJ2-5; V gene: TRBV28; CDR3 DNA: TGTGCCAGCAGTTTAGGGCTAGCGGGCTCACAAGAGACCCAGTACTTC; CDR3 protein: CASSLGLAGSQETQYF
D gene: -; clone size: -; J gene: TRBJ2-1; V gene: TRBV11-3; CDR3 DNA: TGTGCCAGCAGCCCCGGGGAGCGTCTTAATGAGCAGTTCTTC; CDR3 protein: CASSPGERLNEQFF
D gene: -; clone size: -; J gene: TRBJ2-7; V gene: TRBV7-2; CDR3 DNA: TGTGCCAGCAGCTTTAGACAAGAAATTTACTACGAGCAGTACTTC; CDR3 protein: CASSFRQEIYYEQYF
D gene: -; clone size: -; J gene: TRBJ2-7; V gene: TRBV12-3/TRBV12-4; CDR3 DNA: TGTGCCAGCAGTCTCGGACAGACCTACGAGCAGTACTTC; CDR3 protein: CASSLGQTYEQYF
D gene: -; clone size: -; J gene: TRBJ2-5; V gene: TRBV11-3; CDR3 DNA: TGTGCCAGCAGCTTAGTACCCCTAGCCCCAGAGACCCAGTACTTC; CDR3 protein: CASSLVPLAPETQYF
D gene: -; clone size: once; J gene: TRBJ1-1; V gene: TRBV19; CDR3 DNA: TGTGCCAGTAGTCAGGTGATGAACACTGAAGCTTTCTTT; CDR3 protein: CASSQVMNTEAFF
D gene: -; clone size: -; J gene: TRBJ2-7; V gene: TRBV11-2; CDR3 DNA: TGTGCCAGCAGTCTCAGGTCCCTCCGGGACGGGAGCTCCTACGAGCAGTACTTC; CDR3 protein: CASSLRSLRDGSSYEQYF